Shown below are 10 T cell receptor beta chains from a single sample sequenced in a study of cytomegalovirus exposure and HLA in healthy donors (dated by TCRdb to about 2017). Receptor libraries were prepared by the immunoSEQ multiplex PCR assay. A mixture of 60 forward primers for TCR Vbeta segments and 13 reverse primers for TCR Jbeta segments was used in the multiplex PCR. TCRdb stores this immuneACCESS table with in-frame sequences only. Part of the clones is absent; in the studies checked, under half of the shortfall reflects unresolved V genes, and no reason is known for the rest. Here the sample has approximately 120,000 clones; about four fifths occur a single time. Of the sample, about 9.1% falls within the top ten clones. Sequenced input: PBMCs. The receptors derive from a woman in her forties or fifties in good health and CMV-seropositive.

This clone occurred a few times. The rearrangement uses TRBV5-1 and TRBJ2-2; D possibly corresponds to TRBD2 (6 bases). V lost 4 bases and J 6 bases, leaving 16 bases between the germline ends. Germline values: CDR1 SGHRS, CDR2 YFSETQ. The CDR3 consists of 15 residues. The CDR3 protein is CASSVVGGKAGELFF. CDR3 nucleotides: TGCGCCAGCAGCGTCGTTGGAGGGAAGGCCGGGGAGCTGTTTTTT.

This clone was found a few times. The chain combines TRBV15 with TRBJ1-1, with no clear D. The CDR3 consists of 16 residues. V was cut by 3 bases and J by 4 bases, with 18 bases left in between. Germline lookup yields CDR1 LNHNV and CDR2 YYDKDF (reference sequence). The CDR3 spells CATSSHAWRTGTEAFF. The CDR3 bases are TGTGCCACCAGCAGTCACGCGTGGAGGACGGGCACTGAAGCTTTCTTT.

This rearrangement joins TRBV6-1 to TRBJ1-1, with D unclear. The germline V and J ends were trimmed by 6 bases and 2 bases, with 10 bases remaining between them. The CDR3 totals 13 residues. Germline lookup yields CDR1 MNHNS and CDR2 SASEGT. CDR3 region: CASRFTVNTEAFF. The CDR3 DNA sequence: TGTGCCAGCAGGTTTACAGTTAACACTGAAGCTTTCTTT.

CDR3 in DNA: TGTGCCAGCAGCACTTGGACTAGCGCCAACAATGAGCAGTTCTTC. Translating it yields CASSTWTSANNEQFF. V and J are TRBV5-4 and TRBJ2-1; 9 positions agree with TRBD2. Losses at the gene ends were 4 bases for V and 5 bases for J; bases not matched to a gene: 7. Germline V gene data show CDR1 as SGHNT and CDR2 as YYREEE (reference sequence). The CDR3 runs 15 residues.

V is TRBV9 and J is TRBJ1-3; D is uncertain. The germline V gene encodes CDR1 SGDLS and CDR2 YYNGEE. CDR3 size: 13 residues. The V and J ends lost 2 bases and 6 bases respectively, with 9 bases between them. CDR3 sequence reads: CASSVGFENTIYF. The CDR3 nucleotides read TGTGCCAGCAGCGTCGGGTTTGAAAACACCATATATTTT.

The CDR3 sequence is CASSVAASSGNTIYF. For the CDR3, the DNA is TGTGCCAGCAGTGTTGCGGCCAGCTCTGGAAACACCATATATTTT. The V call is TRBV27, the J call TRBJ1-3, with no clear D. This CDR3 has 15 residues. CDR1 and CDR2 from the germline V gene are MNHEY and SMNVEV (reference sequence). The V end lost 5 bases, the J end lost 0 bases, and 11 bases lay between the germline ends.

This clone was seen a few times. The rearrangement joins TRBV5-4 to TRBJ2-3, with 8 bases aligning to TRBD1. The CDR3 totals 16 residues. V shed 4 bases, J shed 2 bases, and the junction held 9 bases outside the gene matches. The V gene's germline CDR1 is SGHNT and CDR2 YYREEE (reference sequence). The chain's CDR3 is CASSQATGGPTDTQYF. DNA of the CDR3: TGTGCCAGCAGCCAAGCCACAGGGGGGCCCACAGATACGCAGTATTTT. Full variable domain (missing parts from reference TRBV5-4 and TRBJ2-3): ETGVTQSPTHLIKTRGQQVTLRCSSQSGHNTVSWYQQALGQGPQFIFQYYREEENGRGNFPPRFSGLQFPNYSSELNVNALELDDSALYLCASSQATGGPTDTQYFGPGTRLTVL.

The chain employs TRBV19 and TRBJ2-2; TRBD2 might be the D (6 bases). The CDR3 covers 17 residues. Germline CDR1 LNHDA, CDR2 SQIVND (reference sequence). Trimming removed 7 bases at V and 3 bases at J, with 21 bases between. CDR3 sequence reads: CASTPWRGSRDTGELFF. The CDR3 DNA reads TGTGCCAGTACACCTTGGAGGGGATCGAGGGACACCGGGGAGCTGTTTTTT.

V is TRBV29-1 and J is TRBJ2-7, with 7 bases matching TRBD1. The CDR3 runs to 11 residues. With V trimmed by 7 bases and J by 2 bases, 2 bases remained unmatched. The germline V gene encodes CDR1 SQVTM and CDR2 ANQGSEA. CDR3 bases: TGCAGCGCACAGGGGACCTACGAGCAGTACTTC. Residues: CSAQGTYEQYF.

The genes are TRBV7-3 and TRBJ2-2, with a possible D match to TRBD1 (5 bases). This CDR3 has 13 residues. Germline CDR1 is SGHTA and CDR2 is FQGTGA. Deletions cut 5 bases from V and 5 bases from J, with 9 bases between. The CDR3 DNA follows: TGTGCCAGCAGCGCCCCAGGGACCGGGGAGCTGTTTTTT. It yields the protein CASSAPGTGELFF.